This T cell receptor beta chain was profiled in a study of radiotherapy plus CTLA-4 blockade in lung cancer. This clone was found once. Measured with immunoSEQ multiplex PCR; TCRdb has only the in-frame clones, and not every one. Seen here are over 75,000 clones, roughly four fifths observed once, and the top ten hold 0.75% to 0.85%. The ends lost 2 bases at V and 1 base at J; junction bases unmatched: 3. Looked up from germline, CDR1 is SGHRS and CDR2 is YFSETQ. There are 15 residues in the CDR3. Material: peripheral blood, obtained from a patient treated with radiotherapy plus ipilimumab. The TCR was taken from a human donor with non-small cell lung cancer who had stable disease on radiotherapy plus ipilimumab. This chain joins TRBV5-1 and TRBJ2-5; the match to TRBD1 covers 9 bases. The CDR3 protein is CASSFGTGIQETQYF. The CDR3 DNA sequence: TGCGCCAGCAGCTTCGGGACAGGGATCCAAGAGACCCAGTACTTC.